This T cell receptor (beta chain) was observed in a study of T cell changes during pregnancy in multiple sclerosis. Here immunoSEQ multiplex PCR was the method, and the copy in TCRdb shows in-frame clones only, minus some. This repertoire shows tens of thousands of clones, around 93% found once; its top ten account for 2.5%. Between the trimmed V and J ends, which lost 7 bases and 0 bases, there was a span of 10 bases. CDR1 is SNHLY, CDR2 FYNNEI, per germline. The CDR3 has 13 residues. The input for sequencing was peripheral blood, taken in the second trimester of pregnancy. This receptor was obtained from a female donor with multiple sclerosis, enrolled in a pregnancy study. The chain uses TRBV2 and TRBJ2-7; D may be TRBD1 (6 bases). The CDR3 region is CASISGVSYEQYF. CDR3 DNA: TGTGCCAGCATTTCAGGGGTCTCCTACGAGCAGTACTTC. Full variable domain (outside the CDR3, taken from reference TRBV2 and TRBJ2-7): EPEVTQTPSHQVTQMGQEVILRCVPISNHLYFYWYRQILGQKVEFLVSFYNNEISEKSEIFDDQFSVERPDGSNFTLKIRSTKLEDSAMYFCASISGVSYEQYFGPGTRLTVT.